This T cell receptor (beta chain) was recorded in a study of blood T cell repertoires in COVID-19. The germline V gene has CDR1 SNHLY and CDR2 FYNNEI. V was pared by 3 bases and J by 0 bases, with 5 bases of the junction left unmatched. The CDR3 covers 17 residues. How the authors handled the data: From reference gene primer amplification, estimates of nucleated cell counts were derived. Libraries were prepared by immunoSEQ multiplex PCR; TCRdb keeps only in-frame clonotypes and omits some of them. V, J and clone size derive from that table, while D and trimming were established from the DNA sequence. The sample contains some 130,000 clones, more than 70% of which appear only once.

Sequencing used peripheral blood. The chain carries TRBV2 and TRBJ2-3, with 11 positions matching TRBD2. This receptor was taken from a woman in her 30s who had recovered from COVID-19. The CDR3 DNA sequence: TGTGCCAGCAGTGATCGACTAGCGGGACCTAGCACAGATACGCAGTATTTT. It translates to CASSDRLAGPSTDTQYF.